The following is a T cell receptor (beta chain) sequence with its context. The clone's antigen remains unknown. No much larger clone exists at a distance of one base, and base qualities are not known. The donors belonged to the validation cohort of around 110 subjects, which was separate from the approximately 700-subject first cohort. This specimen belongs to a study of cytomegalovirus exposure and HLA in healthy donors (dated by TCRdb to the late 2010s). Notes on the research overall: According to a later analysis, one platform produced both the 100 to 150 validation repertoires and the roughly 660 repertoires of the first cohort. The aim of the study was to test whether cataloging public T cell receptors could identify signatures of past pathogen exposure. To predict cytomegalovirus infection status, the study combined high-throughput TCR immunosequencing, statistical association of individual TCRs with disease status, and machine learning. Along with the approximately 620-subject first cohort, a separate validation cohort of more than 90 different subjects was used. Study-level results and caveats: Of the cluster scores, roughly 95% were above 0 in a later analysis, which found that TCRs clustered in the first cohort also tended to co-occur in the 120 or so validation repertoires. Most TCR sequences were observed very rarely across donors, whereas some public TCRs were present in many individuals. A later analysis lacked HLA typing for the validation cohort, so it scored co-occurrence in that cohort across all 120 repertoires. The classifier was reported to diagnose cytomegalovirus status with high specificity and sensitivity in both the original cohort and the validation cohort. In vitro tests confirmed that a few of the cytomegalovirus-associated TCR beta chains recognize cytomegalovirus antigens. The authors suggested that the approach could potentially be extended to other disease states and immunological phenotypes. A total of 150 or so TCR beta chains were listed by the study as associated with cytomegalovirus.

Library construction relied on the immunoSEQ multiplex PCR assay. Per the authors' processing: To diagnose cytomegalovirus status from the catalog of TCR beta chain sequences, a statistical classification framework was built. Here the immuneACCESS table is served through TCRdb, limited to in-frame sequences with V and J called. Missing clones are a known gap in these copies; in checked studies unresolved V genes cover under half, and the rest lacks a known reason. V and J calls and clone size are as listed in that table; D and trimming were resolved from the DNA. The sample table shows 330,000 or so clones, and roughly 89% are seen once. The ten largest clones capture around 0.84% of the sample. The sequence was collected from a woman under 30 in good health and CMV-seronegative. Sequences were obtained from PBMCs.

The bases are TGTGCCAGCAGCTTAGCGCAGGGGGGAGGCAGCCAGCCCCAGCATTTT. Its protein is CASSLAQGGGSQPQHF. The sequence is built from TRBV7-6 and TRBJ1-5; a stretch of 7 junction bases matches TRBD1. There are 16 amino acids in the CDR3, from cysteine to phenylalanine inclusive. Left in the record is the CDR3 DNA by itself, 48 bases read in frame from the first base. CDR1 and CDR2, looked up from the germline V gene, are SGHVS and FNYEAQ. Compared with germline, V lacks 0 bases and J lacks 7 bases; bases without a gene match: 9.